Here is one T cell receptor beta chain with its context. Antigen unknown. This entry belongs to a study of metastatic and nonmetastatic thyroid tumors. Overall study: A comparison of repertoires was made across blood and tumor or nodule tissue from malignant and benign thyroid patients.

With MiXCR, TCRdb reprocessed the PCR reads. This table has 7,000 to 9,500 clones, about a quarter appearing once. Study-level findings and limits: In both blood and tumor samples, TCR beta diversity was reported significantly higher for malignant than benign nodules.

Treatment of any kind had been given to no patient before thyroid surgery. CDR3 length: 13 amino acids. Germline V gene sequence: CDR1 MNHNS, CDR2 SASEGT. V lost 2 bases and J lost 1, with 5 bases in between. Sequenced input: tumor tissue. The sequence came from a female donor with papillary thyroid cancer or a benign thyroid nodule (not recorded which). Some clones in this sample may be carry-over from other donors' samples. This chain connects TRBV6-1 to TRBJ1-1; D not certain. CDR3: CASSEHRNTEAFF. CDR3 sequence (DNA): TGTGCCAGCAGTGAACATCGGAACACTGAAGCTTTCTTT.